A single sample is the source of the 26 T cell receptor beta chains below, sequenced in a study of monozygotic twins with inflammatory bowel disease. TCRdb re-called the 5' RACE reads and gives one entry per CDR3 protein, without DNA. The sample is made up of around 140,000 distinct CDR3 sequences, and the top ten hold roughly 2.5% of it. What was sequenced was blood. These receptors originate from a human donor with ulcerative colitis or Crohn's disease, or a healthy co-twin of an affected twin (not recorded which).

The chain has TRBV15 and TRBJ1-4; no DNA is available, so the TRBD1 call from TCRdb remains unchecked. Germline-derived CDR1 and CDR2 are LNHNV and YYDKDF (reference sequence). The CDR3 is made up of 14 amino acids. CDR3 amino acids: CAITTGDRDGNLFF.

The V and J genes are TRBV20-1 and TRBJ2-6. Germline V gene data show CDR1 as DFQATT and CDR2 as SNEGSKA (reference sequence). This CDR3 is 15 amino acids long. The CDR3 protein is CSARQESSGANVLTF.

The J gene is TRBJ2-1, the V gene TRBV13; TCRdb selects TRBD1, and the lack of DNA leaves this call unchecked. The CDR3 consists of 14 residues. The germline V gene has CDR1 PRHDT and CDR2 FYEKMQ (reference sequence). Here the CDR3 reads CASSFGDRAGEQFF.

The chain recombines TRBV6-6 with TRBJ1-4; the D call from TCRdb, TRBD1, cannot be confirmed without DNA. The CDR3 totals 14 residues. Germline CDR1 reads MNHNY; CDR2 reads SVGAGI (reference sequence). The chain's CDR3 is CASRRQETNEKLFF.

V gene TRBV7-8 combines with J gene TRBJ2-5; TCRdb names TRBD2, which stays unverified in the absence of DNA. Germline CDR1 SGHVS, CDR2 FQNEAQ. The CDR3 covers 15 residues. The CDR3: CASSPRTLGQETQYF.

V usage is TRBV5-1 and J usage is TRBJ2-1; TCRdb proposes TRBD2, but this gene call is untestable without DNA. This CDR3 spans 17 amino acids. Germline lookup yields CDR1 SGHRS and CDR2 YFSETQ. The CDR3 here is CASSWGVLAVSYNEQFF.

V is TRBV5-1 and J is TRBJ2-5; TCRdb picks TRBD2, but there is no DNA to check that call. Germline CDR1 is SGHRS and CDR2 is YFSETQ. This CDR3 is built from 16 residues. The CDR3 sequence: CASSTAGGTLQETQYF.

Here the CDR3 reads CAISARGPNEQFF. The rearrangement uses TRBV10-3 and TRBJ2-1; TCRdb outputs TRBD1, but without DNA this stays unchecked. This CDR3 has 13 amino acids. The germline V gene has CDR1 ENHRY and CDR2 SYGVKD.

The chain recombines TRBV24-1 with TRBJ2-1. There are 14 residues in the CDR3. Germline V CDR1 and CDR2: KGHDR, SFDVKD. This CDR3 is CATSTSGSYNEQFF.

The chain carries TRBV5-1 and TRBJ2-5; as DNA is missing, the TRBD2 call by TCRdb cannot be tested. This CDR3 region has 16 residues. Germline lookup yields CDR1 SGHRS and CDR2 YFSETQ. CDR3: CASSSTGTNLQETQYF.

The CDR3 spells CASSLDRAGETQYF. The gene calls are TRBV5-1 and TRBJ2-5. This CDR3 is 14 amino acids long. CDR1 is SGHRS and CDR2 is YFSETQ in the germline V gene.

This chain joins TRBV11-2 and TRBJ1-2; the D gene TCRdb calls, TRBD1, cannot be checked with no DNA. The CDR3 totals 14 residues. CDR1 is SGHAT and CDR2 is FQNNGV in the germline V gene. The CDR3 sequence: CASSLFPGVYGYTF.

The V and J genes are TRBV5-4 and TRBJ1-1; the D gene TCRdb calls, TRBD1, cannot be checked with no DNA. CDR3 length equals 13 residues. Germline CDR1 reads SGHNT; CDR2 reads YYREEE (reference sequence). The CDR3: CASSLRGDLSAFF.

The rearrangement joins TRBV6-2 or TRBV6-3 to TRBJ2-3; TCRdb's D call of TRBD1 is untestable without DNA. This CDR3 is 14 amino acids long. Germline CDR1 and CDR2: MNHEY and SVGEGT. CDR3 loop: CASSYIQVTDTQYF.

This CDR3 is CASSLMNEQFF. The rearrangement joins TRBV4-3 to TRBJ2-1. CDR1 and CDR2 (germline): LGHNA, YSLEER. The CDR3 length is 11 residues.

The rearrangement uses TRBV12-3 or TRBV12-4 and TRBJ1-2; TCRdb gives TRBD1 as the D gene, but with no DNA this cannot be confirmed. CDR3 length equals 14 residues. The CDR3: CATNRGWAMGGYTF.

The J gene is TRBJ1-5, the V gene TRBV6-5; TCRdb calls TRBD1, which cannot be checked without DNA. This CDR3 has 13 residues. In germline, CDR1 is MNHEY, CDR2 SVGAGI. The CDR3 here is CASSYLSGQPQHF.

The V call is TRBV20-1, the J call TRBJ2-2. Germline V gene data show CDR1 as DFQATT and CDR2 as SNEGSKA (reference sequence). The CDR3 spans 14 residues. The CDR3 loop is CSARDFDYTGELFF.

V gene TRBV2 combines with J gene TRBJ2-3; the TCRdb call, TRBD1, lacks DNA for checking. CDR1 SNHLY and CDR2 FYNNEI come from the germline V gene. The CDR3 covers 14 residues. This chain's CDR3 is CASRQGTNTDTQYF.

The rearrangement joins TRBV25-1 to TRBJ1-6; the D call of TRBD1 rests on TCRdb alone, since no DNA is present to check it. CDR1 and CDR2 (germline): MGHDK, SYGVNS. The CDR3 has 13 residues. This CDR3 is CACKGVVNSPLHF.

The chain has TRBV7-3 and TRBJ2-7; TCRdb gives TRBD1 as the D gene, but with no DNA this cannot be confirmed. CDR3 size: 15 residues. Germline CDR1 is SGHTA and CDR2 is FQGTGA. CDR3 residues: CASSSQGGTPYEQYF.

The chain recombines TRBV15 with TRBJ2-1. Germline V gene data show CDR1 as LNHNV and CDR2 as YYDKDF (reference sequence). The CDR3 sequence is 15 residues long. The CDR3 sequence is CATSHGGRLYNEQFF.

This chain uses TRBV20-1 with TRBJ1-2; there is no DNA to check the TCRdb D call of TRBD1. Germline V gene data show CDR1 as DFQATT and CDR2 as SNEGSKA (reference sequence). The length of the CDR3 is 15 residues. The chain's CDR3 is CSATPTGAANYGYTF.

V is TRBV30 and J is TRBJ1-5. The CDR3 covers 12 residues. Germline CDR1 GTSNPN, CDR2 SVGIG (reference sequence). The CDR3 is CAWRVGDQPQHF. Based on the CDR3 plus reference TRBV30 and TRBJ1-5, the full variable domain is SQTIHQWPATLVQPVGSPLSLECTVEGTSNPNLYWYRQAAGRGLQLLFYSVGIGQISSEVPQNLSASRPQDRQFILSSKKLLLSDSGFYLCAWRVGDQPQHFGDGTRLSIL.

The chain links TRBV20-1 to TRBJ1-4; the D call of TRBD1 rests on TCRdb alone, since no DNA is present to check it. The CDR3 is made up of 17 amino acids. CDR1 and CDR2 from the germline V gene are DFQATT and SNEGSKA (reference sequence). CDR3 sequence: CSASRRGFPATNEKLFF.

This chain joins TRBV2 and TRBJ1-2; TCRdb gives TRBD1 as the D gene, but with no DNA this cannot be confirmed. Germline CDR1 SNHLY, CDR2 FYNNEI. This CDR3 is built from 15 residues. Here the CDR3 reads CASSEGGRNLYGYTF.